This T cell receptor beta chain comes out of a study of technical replicates of blood from a few donors. Using immunoSEQ multiplex PCR, the repertoire was profiled, and TCRdb retains in-frame clones only, with some absent. The profile shows thousands of clones, roughly 89% of them singletons. The receptor comes from a human donor in good health. The sample taken for sequencing was PBMCs.

CDR3 loop: CASSYRTAYEQYF. In DNA, the CDR3 is TGTGCCAGCAGTTATCGGACAGCCTACGAGCAGTACTTC. The genes are TRBV27 and TRBJ2-7; D may be TRBD1 (6 bases). V was cut by 4 bases and J by 2 bases, with 9 bases left in between. Germline lookup yields CDR1 MNHEY and CDR2 SMNVEV (reference sequence). The length of the CDR3 is 13 residues.